These T cell receptor beta chains were read from a single sample in a study of blood T cell repertoires in COVID-19. TCRdb keeps only in-frame clones here, not all; method: immunoSEQ multiplex PCR. The table lists 95,000 to 150,000 clones, roughly nine tenths of them singletons, with just over 2% in the top ten. Sequences were obtained from peripheral blood. The source is a man aged 45-65 years with COVID-19, enrolled during active disease. The CDR3 runs from the conserved cysteine through the conserved F or W. Each record gives: D gene, V gene, J gene, clone size, CDR3 DNA, CDR3 protein. D genes are given only for firm matches. The size entry is marked missing in some rows and otherwise reads once, few, many or a size class.

>.|TRBV6-6|TRBJ2-2|.
TGTGCCAGCAGTCCGGAGAGGGACACCGGGGAGCTGTTTTTT
CASSPERDTGELFF
>TRBD2|TRBV28|TRBJ2-1|.
TGTGCCAGCAGCACACCACTAGCGGGAGCGTACAATGAGCAGTTCTTC
CASSTPLAGAYNEQFF
>TRBD1|TRBV19|TRBJ2-5|.
TGTGCCAGTAGTATGCTCGGGACAGGGGAGACCCAGTACTTC
CASSMLGTGETQYF
>TRBD2|TRBV10-1|TRBJ2-2|.
TGCGCCAGCAGTGAAGGACTAGCGAGTCTGACCGGGGAGCTGTTTTTT
CASSEGLASLTGELFF
>.|TRBV11-3|TRBJ2-3|.
TGTGCCAGCAGCCCCGGCGGTACAGATACGCAGTATTTT
CASSPGGTDTQYF
>.|TRBV5-4|TRBJ2-7|.
TGTGCCAGCAGCCGCCCAGGCCTCTACGAGCAGTACTTC
CASSRPGLYEQYF
>TRBD1|TRBV29-1|TRBJ1-4|.
TGCAGCGTAGGGACAGGGCCGGGAGTGTTTTTT
CSVGTGPGVFF
>TRBD1|TRBV19|TRBJ1-6|.
TGTGCCAGTAGTTCGACAGGGGGGAGTTCACCCCTCCACTTT
CASSSTGGSSPLHF
>TRBD2|TRBV27|TRBJ2-7|.
TGTGCCAGCAGTTTACGTGTGGACGGGATAGCGGGTGAGCAGTACTTC
CASSLRVDGIAGEQYF
>.|TRBV28|TRBJ1-5|once
TGTGCCAGCAGCCCGCCCACCTCAAGTGGGGGGGGCCGGTATAGCAATCAGCCCCAGCATTTT
CASSPPTSSGGGRYSNQPQHF
>TRBD2|TRBV29-1|TRBJ2-7|.
TGCAGCGTTGAATGGACTAGCGGGAGAGGGGAGCAGTACTTC
CSVEWTSGRGEQYF
>TRBD1|TRBV11-2|TRBJ1-2|.
TGTGCCAGCACTCCAGGGACAGGGGGCAGGGAGTATGGCTACACCTTC
CASTPGTGGREYGYTF
>TRBD2|TRBV19|TRBJ2-1|.
TGTGCCAGTAGTAAGGGACTAGCGGGAGACCTACGATCCGACAATGAGCAGTTCTTC
CASSKGLAGDLRSDNEQFF
>.|TRBV9|TRBJ2-3|.
TGTGCCAGCAGCGTATCGGGTAGCGGCCTCACAGATACGCAGTATTTT
CASSVSGSGLTDTQYF
>TRBD1|TRBV27|TRBJ1-4|.
TGTGCCAGCAGTTTCCTCGGGACAGGGAATGAAAAACTGTTTTTT
CASSFLGTGNEKLFF
>TRBD1|TRBV6-5|TRBJ2-7|.
TGTGCCAGCACACGACAGGGGACTTACGAGCAGTACTTC
CASTRQGTYEQYF
>TRBD2|TRBV7-3|TRBJ2-2|.
TGTGCCAGCAGCACCCCCGGGACTAGCAGCCCGAGGACCGGGGAGCTGTTTTTT
CASSTPGTSSPRTGELFF
>.|TRBV7-9|TRBJ2-5|.
TGTGCCAGCAGCCCAAATGGAGGCCAAGAGACCCAGTACTTC
CASSPNGGQETQYF
>TRBD1|TRBV6-5|TRBJ2-1|few
TGTGCCAGCAGTCGGGACAGGGGCGCCCATGAGCAGTTCTTC
CASSRDRGAHEQFF
>.|TRBV2|TRBJ2-1|.
TGTGCCAGCAGACCGGCTAGCTGGGAGCAGTTCTTC
CASRPASWEQFF
>.|TRBV11-3|TRBJ2-1|.
TGTGCCAGCAGCTTAGTGGCGGACAATGAGCAGTTCTTC
CASSLVADNEQFF
>.|TRBV6-5|TRBJ1-2|.
TGTGCCAGCAGCCAGACTCCATCGGGTGGCTACACCTTC
CASSQTPSGGYTF
>TRBD2|TRBV5-1|TRBJ2-3|.
TGCGCCAGCAGCGAAGGTTGGCCGGGACTAGTAACAGATACGCAGTATTTT
CASSEGWPGLVTDTQYF
>TRBD2|TRBV7-9|TRBJ2-2|.
TGTGCCAGCAGTCATAGTACGCTAGCGGGTGCCGGGGAGCTGTTTTTT
CASSHSTLAGAGELFF
>TRBD1|TRBV19|TRBJ2-3|.
TGTGCCACCACCCGGACAGGGAGCACAGATACGCAGTATTTT
CATTRTGSTDTQYF
>TRBD1|TRBV11-2|TRBJ1-1|.
TGTGCCAGCAGCGTCACAGGGGGCACTGAAGCTTTCTTT
CASSVTGGTEAFF
>TRBD1|TRBV2|TRBJ2-7|.
TGTGCCAGCACCGTCGGATCGGGACAGACCTACGAGCAGTACTTC
CASTVGSGQTYEQYF
>.|TRBV6-5|TRBJ2-2|.
TGTGCCAGCAGTTACTCTCGACAGATCGGCGGGGAGCTGTTTTTT
CASSYSRQIGGELFF
>TRBD1|TRBV6-6|TRBJ2-7|.
TGTGCCAGCAGTTACTCGGGCGGGACAGGTCCCGAGCAGTACTTC
CASSYSGGTGPEQYF
>.|TRBV7-2|TRBJ2-3|.
TGTGCCAGCAGCTTGGGGCCCTTAACAGATACGCAGTATTTT
CASSLGPLTDTQYF
>.|TRBV28|TRBJ2-5|.
TGTGCCAGCAGTGCCCCCCCCGGGGCGGGGGAGACCCAGTACTTC
CASSAPPGAGETQYF
>TRBD2|TRBV6-5|TRBJ2-1|.
TGTGCCAGCAGCAGGACTAGCGGGTCCTACAATGAGCAGTTCTTC
CASSRTSGSYNEQFF
>.|TRBV19|TRBJ2-3|.
TGTGCCAGTAGGGACTGGAACCCCACAGATACGCAGTATTTT
CASRDWNPTDTQYF
>.|TRBV12-3/TRBV12-4|TRBJ2-3|once
TGTGCCAGCAGTTCAGGGATCCCAGATACGCAGTATTTT
CASSSGIPDTQYF
>.|TRBV2|TRBJ1-1|.
TGTGCCAGCAGCTTGACAGGGAACACTGAAGCTTTCTTT
CASSLTGNTEAFF
>TRBD2|TRBV4-1|TRBJ2-1|.
TGCGCCAGCAGCCTACTATGGGGAAGCGGGATGTACAATGAGCAGTTCTTC
CASSLLWGSGMYNEQFF
>.|TRBV7-3|TRBJ1-3|.
TGTGCCAGCAGCTTACTCCCCCCCTCCTCTGGAAACACCATATATTTT
CASSLLPPSSGNTIYF
>.|TRBV7-2|TRBJ1-6|.
TGTGCCAGCAGCTACAGGGCTTCACCCCTCCACTTT
CASSYRASPLHF
>TRBD2|TRBV5-6|TRBJ2-1|once
TGTGCCAGCAGCTTGTCGACTAGCGGCAACAATGAGCAGTTCTTC
CASSLSTSGNNEQFF
>TRBD2|TRBV29-1|TRBJ2-6|.
TGCAGCGTCGATAACCCGGGAGGCTCTGGGGCCAACGTCCTGACTTTC
CSVDNPGGSGANVLTF
>TRBD2|TRBV7-8|TRBJ2-1|.
TGTGCCAGCTGGGGAAGCGGGAGTCCCAATGAGCAGTTCTTC
CASWGSGSPNEQFF
>TRBD1|TRBV6-1|TRBJ1-3|.
TGTGCCAGCAGTGAAGTGTCGGACAGGGGAAACACCATATATTTT
CASSEVSDRGNTIYF
>.|TRBV28|TRBJ2-1|.
TGTGCCAGCAGTTTATGGGGAGGGGGAGCTGGCAATGAGCAGTTCTTC
CASSLWGGGAGNEQFF
>TRBD2|TRBV6-6|TRBJ2-1|once
TGTGCCAGCAGTTTCGCTAGCGGGAGAGGATACAATGAGCAGTTCTTC
CASSFASGRGYNEQFF
>TRBD1|TRBV28|TRBJ2-3|.
TGTGCCAGCAGGTTCGACAGGGGAGCAGATACGCAGTATTTT
CASRFDRGADTQYF
>TRBD2|TRBV4-1|TRBJ2-3|.
TGCGCCAGCAGCCGGGGGACTAGCGGCACAGATACGCAGTATTTT
CASSRGTSGTDTQYF
>TRBD2|TRBV5-4|TRBJ2-1|.
TGTGCCAGCACTACGGGACTAGCGGGAGGCAATGAGCAGTTCTTC
CASTTGLAGGNEQFF
>.|TRBV5-1|TRBJ2-2|.
TGCGCCAGCAGCTTGGGGCGGGCCCGGGAGCTGTTTTTT
CASSLGRARELFF
>TRBD2|TRBV19|TRBJ2-7|.
TGTGCCAGTAGCACCGGGACTAGTAACGAGCAGTACTTC
CASSTGTSNEQYF
>.|TRBV7-6|TRBJ1-5|once
TGTGCCAGCAGCTTCGGCCCCTCGGAGGACCAGCCCCAGCATTTT
CASSFGPSEDQPQHF
>TRBD1|TRBV19|TRBJ2-1|.
TGTGCCAGTAGTAGACAGGGGGTTGTCGATGAGCAGTTCTTC
CASSRQGVVDEQFF
>TRBD2|TRBV6-6|TRBJ2-1|.
TGTGCCAGCAGTTACTCGGAACTAGCGGGAGGCAATGAGCAGTTCTTC
CASSYSELAGGNEQFF
>.|TRBV3-1/TRBV3-2|TRBJ1-5|once
TGTGCCAGCAGTCCTAGGGGGGGATACCAGCCCCAGCATTTT
CASSPRGGYQPQHF
>TRBD1|TRBV3-1/TRBV3-2|TRBJ2-5|.
TGTGCCAGCAGCAACCTCCGGACAGGGGTTGGGGAGACCCAGTACTTC
CASSNLRTGVGETQYF
>TRBD2|TRBV29-1|TRBJ2-1|.
TGCAGCGTTGGTAAGGGACTAGCGGGAAGGGAAGAGCAGTTCTTC
CSVGKGLAGREEQFF
>TRBD1|TRBV4-2|TRBJ1-2|.
TGTGCCAGCAGCACTCAGGGGGACTATGGCTACACCTTC
CASSTQGDYGYTF
>.|TRBV12-3/TRBV12-4|TRBJ2-1|.
TGTGCCAGCAGTCCCCAGGTATATGAGCAGTTCTTC
CASSPQVYEQFF
>TRBD1|TRBV5-1|TRBJ1-3|.
TGCGCCAGCAGCAGCCGGACAGGGAGGGGAAACACCATATATTTT
CASSSRTGRGNTIYF